The rows below give T cell receptor beta chains drawn from one sample of a study of T cells in Graves' hyperthyroidism and ophthalmopathy. One entry per CDR3 protein results from TCRdb running MiXCR on the multiplex PCR reads. The repertoire holds hundreds of thousands of distinct CDR3 sequences, with over 35% as singletons. Sequenced: blood. The receptor set was obtained from a woman aged 40 to 55 with Graves' hyperthyroidism. Each CDR3 is given with its conserved first and last residue. D genes are given only for firm matches. Clone sizes are given selectively: once, few, many, or a class where the clone is expanded.

d_gene: NA
j_gene: TRBJ1-2
v_gene: TRBV6-5
abundance: many
CDR3nt: TGTGCCAGCAGAAAGAGCAGGGAAAGCTATGGCTACACCTTC
CDR3aa: CASRKSRESYGYTF

d_gene: NA
j_gene: TRBJ2-5
v_gene: TRBV6-4
abundance: NA
CDR3nt: TGTGCCAGCAGTGACTCGGGAGCAGAGACCCAGTACTTC
CDR3aa: CASSDSGAETQYF

d_gene: NA
j_gene: TRBJ2-5
v_gene: TRBV29-1
abundance: many
CDR3nt: TGCAGCGTTGCTGCGACAGCCCAAGAGACCCAGTACTTC
CDR3aa: CSVAATAQETQYF

d_gene: NA
j_gene: TRBJ2-7
v_gene: TRBV5-4
abundance: many
CDR3nt: TGTGCCAGCAGCTTGCAGGGAGACGCCGAGCAGTACTTC
CDR3aa: CASSLQGDAEQYF

d_gene: TRBD1
j_gene: TRBJ1-2
v_gene: TRBV2
abundance: NA
CDR3nt: TGTGCCAGCGTGGCGGGGGGACAGATCGAAAACTATGGCTACACCTTC
CDR3aa: CASVAGGQIENYGYTF

d_gene: NA
j_gene: TRBJ1-1
v_gene: TRBV29-1
abundance: NA
CDR3nt: TGCAGCGTTGGCCAGCGGACTTACTTT
CDR3aa: CSVGQRTYF

d_gene: NA
j_gene: TRBJ1-1
v_gene: TRBV6-2/TRBV6-3
abundance: NA
CDR3nt: TGTGCCAGCAGTTACGACCCGCCCGCCGCTTTCTTT
CDR3aa: CASSYDPPAAFF

d_gene: NA
j_gene: TRBJ1-2
v_gene: TRBV11-2
abundance: NA
CDR3nt: TGTGCCAGCAGCTTAGTCGACAGACCACACTATGGCTACACCTTC
CDR3aa: CASSLVDRPHYGYTF

d_gene: TRBD2
j_gene: TRBJ2-2
v_gene: TRBV19
abundance: NA
CDR3nt: TGTGCCAGTACGGGGGGGGACCGACTCACGAACACCGGGGAGCTGTTTTTT
CDR3aa: CASTGGDRLTNTGELFF

d_gene: TRBD1
j_gene: TRBJ1-2
v_gene: TRBV19
abundance: many
CDR3nt: TGTGCCGGGAAGGGACAGGGGGTCGGCGGCTACACCTTC
CDR3aa: CAGKGQGVGGYTF

d_gene: TRBD1
j_gene: TRBJ2-3
v_gene: TRBV10-3
abundance: few
CDR3nt: TGTGCCATCAGCCTTAACCGACAGGGGGACGCCTCGCAGTATTTT
CDR3aa: CAISLNRQGDASQYF

d_gene: NA
j_gene: TRBJ1-2
v_gene: TRBV7-9
abundance: NA
CDR3nt: TGTGCCAGCAGCTCCCCGGGGGGGGCGAGTGGCTACACCTTC
CDR3aa: CASSSPGGASGYTF

d_gene: TRBD1
j_gene: TRBJ1-1
v_gene: TRBV7-2
abundance: many
CDR3nt: TGTGCCAGCAGCGTACAGGGGGCGGACACTGAAGCTTTCTTT
CDR3aa: CASSVQGADTEAFF

d_gene: TRBD2
j_gene: TRBJ2-2
v_gene: TRBV7-2
abundance: NA
CDR3nt: TGTGCCAGCAGCGGGGGCCCTAGCGGGCTCAACACCGGGGAGCTGTTTTTT
CDR3aa: CASSGGPSGLNTGELFF

d_gene: TRBD1
j_gene: TRBJ1-2
v_gene: TRBV10-3
abundance: many
CDR3nt: TGTGCCATCAGCCTGACGGACAGGGGAAACTATGGCTACACCTTC
CDR3aa: CAISLTDRGNYGYTF

d_gene: TRBD1
j_gene: TRBJ2-5
v_gene: TRBV20-1
abundance: once
CDR3nt: TGCAGTAAGGGACAGGGTCAAGAGACCCAGTACTTC
CDR3aa: CSKGQGQETQYF

d_gene: TRBD2
j_gene: TRBJ2-7
v_gene: TRBV6-5
abundance: few
CDR3nt: TGTGCCAGCGGGACTAGCCCCCACGAGCAGTACTTC
CDR3aa: CASGTSPHEQYF

d_gene: NA
j_gene: TRBJ1-2
v_gene: TRBV10-3
abundance: NA
CDR3nt: TGTGCCAGCACTCTAACTCCGGGCTATGGCTACACCTTC
CDR3aa: CASTLTPGYGYTF

d_gene: TRBD1
j_gene: TRBJ2-5
v_gene: TRBV12-3/TRBV12-4
abundance: many
CDR3nt: TGTGCCAGCAGTAAATACGGGACAGAGGTCCAGTACTTC
CDR3aa: CASSKYGTEVQYF

d_gene: TRBD1
j_gene: TRBJ1-1
v_gene: TRBV7-9
abundance: many
CDR3nt: TGTGCCGGAACGACAGGGGCCTACACTGAAGCTTTCTTT
CDR3aa: CAGTTGAYTEAFF

d_gene: NA
j_gene: TRBJ1-5
v_gene: TRBV7-9
abundance: many
CDR3nt: TGTGCCAGCAGCTTACCTGATCAGCCCCAGCATTTT
CDR3aa: CASSLPDQPQHF

d_gene: NA
j_gene: TRBJ1-1
v_gene: TRBV4-3
abundance: NA
CDR3nt: TGCGCCAGCAGCCAAGATGCCAGTCGTAACACTGAAGCTTTCTTT
CDR3aa: CASSQDASRNTEAFF

d_gene: NA
j_gene: TRBJ2-2
v_gene: TRBV19
abundance: NA
CDR3nt: TGTGCCAGTACCCAGGACCGAGCGGTCACCGGGGAGCTGTTTTTT
CDR3aa: CASTQDRAVTGELFF

d_gene: TRBD2
j_gene: TRBJ2-7
v_gene: TRBV7-8
abundance: many
CDR3nt: TGTGCCAGCAGCCGTACTAGCGGCAGCTCCTACGAGCAGTACTTC
CDR3aa: CASSRTSGSSYEQYF

d_gene: NA
j_gene: TRBJ1-5
v_gene: TRBV19
abundance: NA
CDR3nt: TGTGCCAGTAATCAGAATGTCAATAGCAATCAGCCCCAGCATTTT
CDR3aa: CASNQNVNSNQPQHF

d_gene: NA
j_gene: TRBJ1-1
v_gene: TRBV10-3
abundance: many
CDR3nt: TGTGCCATCAGTGCACTGGGGAAAGCTGAAGCTTTCTTT
CDR3aa: CAISALGKAEAFF

d_gene: NA
j_gene: TRBJ1-5
v_gene: TRBV19
abundance: NA
CDR3nt: TGTGCCAGTAGTATAGATCGGGGGGGAGGTGGGCCCCAGCATTTT
CDR3aa: CASSIDRGGGGPQHF

d_gene: NA
j_gene: TRBJ2-3
v_gene: TRBV9
abundance: few
CDR3nt: TGTGCCAGCAGCGTAGTGGTAGCGGCGAGCACAGATACGCAGTATTTT
CDR3aa: CASSVVVAASTDTQYF

d_gene: NA
j_gene: TRBJ2-7
v_gene: TRBV20-1
abundance: NA
CDR3nt: TGCAGTGCTAGGATGGACTTGAGCTCCTACGAGCAGTACTTC
CDR3aa: CSARMDLSSYEQYF

d_gene: NA
j_gene: TRBJ1-1
v_gene: TRBV29-1
abundance: many
CDR3nt: TGCAGCGTTCGGGGGTACACTGAAGCTTTCTTT
CDR3aa: CSVRGYTEAFF

d_gene: NA
j_gene: TRBJ1-1
v_gene: TRBV11-2
abundance: NA
CDR3nt: TGTGCCAGCAGCTTAGTGGCCCAGGGTTGGACTGAAGCTTTCTTT
CDR3aa: CASSLVAQGWTEAFF

d_gene: TRBD2
j_gene: TRBJ2-2
v_gene: TRBV29-1
abundance: NA
CDR3nt: TGCAGCGTAACTAGCGGGGGGACGAGTGGGGAGCTGTTTTTT
CDR3aa: CSVTSGGTSGELFF

d_gene: NA
j_gene: TRBJ2-7
v_gene: TRBV11-1
abundance: NA
CDR3nt: TGTGCCAGCAGCTTAGAGAAGACAGTGGTATTAGGCGAGCAGTACTTC
CDR3aa: CASSLEKTVVLGEQYF